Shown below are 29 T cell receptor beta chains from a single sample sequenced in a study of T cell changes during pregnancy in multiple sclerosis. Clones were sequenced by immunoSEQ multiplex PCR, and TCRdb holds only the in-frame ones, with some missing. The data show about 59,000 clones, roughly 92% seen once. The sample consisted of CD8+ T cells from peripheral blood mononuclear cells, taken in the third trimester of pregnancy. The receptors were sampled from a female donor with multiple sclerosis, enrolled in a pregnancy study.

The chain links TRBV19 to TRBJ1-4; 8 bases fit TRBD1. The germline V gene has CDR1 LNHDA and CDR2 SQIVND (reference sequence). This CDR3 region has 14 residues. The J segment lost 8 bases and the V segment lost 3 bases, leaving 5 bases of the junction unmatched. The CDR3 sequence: CASSILGTGEKLFF. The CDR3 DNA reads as TGTGCCAGTAGTATCCTGGGGACAGGAGAAAAACTGTTTTTT.

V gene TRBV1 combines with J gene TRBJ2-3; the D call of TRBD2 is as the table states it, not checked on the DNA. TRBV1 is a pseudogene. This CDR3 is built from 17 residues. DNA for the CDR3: TGCACCAGCAGCCAAGATCGAATAGCGCACCACACAGATACGCAGTATTTT. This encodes CTSSQDRIAHHTDTQYF.

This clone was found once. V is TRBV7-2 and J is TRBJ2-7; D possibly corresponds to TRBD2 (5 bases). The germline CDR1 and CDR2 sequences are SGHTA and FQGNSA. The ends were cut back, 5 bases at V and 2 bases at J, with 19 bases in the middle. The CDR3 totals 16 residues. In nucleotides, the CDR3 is TGTGCCAGCAGCCGTCTTAGTAGAGGGCAGACCTACGAGCAGTACTTC. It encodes CASSRLSRGQTYEQYF.

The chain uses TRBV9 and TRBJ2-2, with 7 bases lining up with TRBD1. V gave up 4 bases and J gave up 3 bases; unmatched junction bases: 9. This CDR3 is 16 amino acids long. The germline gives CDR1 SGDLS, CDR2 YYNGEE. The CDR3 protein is CASSPLDRADTGELFF. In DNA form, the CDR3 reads TGTGCCAGCAGCCCCCTAGACAGGGCGGACACCGGGGAGCTGTTTTTT.

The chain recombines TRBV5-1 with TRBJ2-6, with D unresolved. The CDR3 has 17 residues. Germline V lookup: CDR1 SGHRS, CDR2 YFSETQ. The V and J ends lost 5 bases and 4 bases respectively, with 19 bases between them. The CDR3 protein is CASSTSDLALGANVLTF. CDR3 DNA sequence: TGCGCCAGCAGTACGTCAGATCTGGCCCTGGGGGCCAACGTCCTGACTTTC.

As DNA, the CDR3 is TGTGCCAGCAGCTTAGCGGGGGGGCTAGCGGGAGGCGAAGAGACCCAGTACTTC. Its protein is CASSLAGGLAGGEETQYF. The chain has TRBV11-2 and TRBJ2-5; 11 nucleotides match TRBD2. V dropped 1 base and J dropped 3; count of bases not matched to a gene: 10. CDR3 length equals 18 residues. CDR1 and CDR2 (germline): SGHAT, FQNNGV. Supplemented by reference TRBV11-2 and TRBJ2-5, the full variable domain reads EAGVAQSPRYKIIEKRQSVAFWCNPISGHATLYWYQQILGQGPKLLIQFQNNGVVDDSQLPKDRFSAERLKGVDSTLKIQPAKLEDSAVYLCASSLAGGLAGGEETQYFGPGTRLLVL.

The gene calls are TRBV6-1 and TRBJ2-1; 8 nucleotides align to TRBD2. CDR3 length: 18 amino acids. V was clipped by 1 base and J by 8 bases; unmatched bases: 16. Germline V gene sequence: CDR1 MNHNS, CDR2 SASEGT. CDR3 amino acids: CASSEGHSGISFSDEQFF. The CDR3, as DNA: TGTGCCAGCAGTGAAGGTCATAGCGGGATCTCTTTTTCGGATGAGCAGTTCTTC.

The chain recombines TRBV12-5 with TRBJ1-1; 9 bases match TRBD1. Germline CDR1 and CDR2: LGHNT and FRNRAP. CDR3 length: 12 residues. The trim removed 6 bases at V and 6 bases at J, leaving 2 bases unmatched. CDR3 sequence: CASGDRGSEAFF. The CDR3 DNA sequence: TGTGCTAGTGGGGACAGGGGATCTGAAGCTTTCTTT.

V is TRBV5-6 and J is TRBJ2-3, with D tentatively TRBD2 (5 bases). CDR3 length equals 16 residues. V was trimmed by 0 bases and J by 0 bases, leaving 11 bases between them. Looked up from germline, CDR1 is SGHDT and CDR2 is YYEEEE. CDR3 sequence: CASSLVGSASTDTQYF. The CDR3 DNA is TGTGCCAGCAGCTTGGTTGGTAGCGCGAGCACAGATACGCAGTATTTT.

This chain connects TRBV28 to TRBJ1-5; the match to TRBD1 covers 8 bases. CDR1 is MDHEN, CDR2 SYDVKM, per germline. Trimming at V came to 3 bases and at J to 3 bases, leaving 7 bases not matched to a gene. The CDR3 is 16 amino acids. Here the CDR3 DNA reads TGTGCCAGCAGTTTCCGGACAGGGTTGATCAATCAGCCCCAGCATTTT. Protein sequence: CASSFRTGLINQPQHF.

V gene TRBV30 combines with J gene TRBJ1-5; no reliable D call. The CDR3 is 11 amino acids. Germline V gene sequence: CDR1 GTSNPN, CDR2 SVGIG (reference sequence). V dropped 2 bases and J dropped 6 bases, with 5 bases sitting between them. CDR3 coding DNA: TGTGCCTGGAGTCCTTCTCAGCCCCAGCATTTT. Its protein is CAWSPSQPQHF. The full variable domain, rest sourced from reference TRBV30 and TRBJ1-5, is SQTIHQWPATLVQPVGSPLSLECTVEGTSNPNLYWYRQAAGRGLQLLFYSVGIGQISSEVPQNLSASRPQDRQFILSSKKLLLSDSGFYLCAWSPSQPQHFGDGTRLSIL.

The CDR3 nucleotides read TGCAGCGATCTGCAGCGGGACGGAAAGAATGAGCAGTTCTTC. Its protein product is CSDLQRDGKNEQFF. The chain is built from TRBV29-1 and TRBJ2-1; 7 bases are a match to TRBD2. Trimming removed 7 bases from V and 7 bases from J; junction bases left unmatched: 13. The CDR3 runs 14 residues. CDR1 and CDR2 from the germline V gene are SQVTM and ANQGSEA.

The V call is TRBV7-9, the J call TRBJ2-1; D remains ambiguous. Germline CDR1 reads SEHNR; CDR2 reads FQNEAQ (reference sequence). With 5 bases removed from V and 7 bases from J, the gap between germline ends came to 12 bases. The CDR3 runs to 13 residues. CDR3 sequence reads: CASSPFAANEQFF. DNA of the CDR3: TGTGCCAGCAGCCCTTTCGCAGCGAATGAGCAGTTCTTC.

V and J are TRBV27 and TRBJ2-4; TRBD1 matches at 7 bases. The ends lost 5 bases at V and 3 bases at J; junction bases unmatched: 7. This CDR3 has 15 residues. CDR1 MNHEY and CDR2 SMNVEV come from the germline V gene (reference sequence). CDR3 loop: CASSLTGTVKNIQYF. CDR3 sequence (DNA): TGTGCCAGCAGTCTAACCGGGACAGTCAAAAACATTCAGTACTTC.

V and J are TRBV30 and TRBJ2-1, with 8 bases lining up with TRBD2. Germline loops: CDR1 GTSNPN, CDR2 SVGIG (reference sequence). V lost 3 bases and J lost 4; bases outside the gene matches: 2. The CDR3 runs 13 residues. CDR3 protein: CAWSVAGYNEQFF. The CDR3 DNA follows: TGTGCCTGGAGCGTAGCGGGATACAATGAGCAGTTCTTC.

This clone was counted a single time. CDR3 region: CASSIAGTGSEKLFF. DNA for the CDR3: TGTGCCAGTAGTATAGCTGGGACAGGGAGTGAAAAACTGTTTTTT. The chain is built from TRBV19 and TRBJ1-4; 9 bases match TRBD1. CDR1 and CDR2 from the germline V gene are LNHDA and SQIVND (reference sequence). There are 15 residues in the CDR3. V lost 1 base, J lost 7 bases, and 4 bases stayed unmatched. The whole variable domain, remainder taken from reference TRBV19 and TRBJ1-4, is DGGITQSPKYLFRKEGQNVTLSCEQNLNHDAMYWYRQDPGQGLRLIYYSQIVNDFQKGDIAEGYSVSREKKESFPLTVTSAQKNPTAFYLCASSIAGTGSEKLFFGSGTQLSVL.

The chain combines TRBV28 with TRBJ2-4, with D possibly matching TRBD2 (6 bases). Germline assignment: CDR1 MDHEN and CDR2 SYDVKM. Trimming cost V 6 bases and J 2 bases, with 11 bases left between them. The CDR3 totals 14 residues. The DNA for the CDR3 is TGTGCCAGCAGCTCCCGGGGGACCAAAAACATTCAGTACTTC. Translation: CASSSRGTKNIQYF.

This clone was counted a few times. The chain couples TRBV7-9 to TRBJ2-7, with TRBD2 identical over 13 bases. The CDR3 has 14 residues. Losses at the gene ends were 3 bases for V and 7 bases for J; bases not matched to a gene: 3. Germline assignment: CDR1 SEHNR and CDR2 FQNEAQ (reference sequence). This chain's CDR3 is CASSFTSGRAEQYF. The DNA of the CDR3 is TGTGCCAGCAGCTTCACTAGCGGGAGGGCGGAGCAGTACTTC. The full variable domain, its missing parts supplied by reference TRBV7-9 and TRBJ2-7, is DTGVSQNPRHKITKRGQNVTFRCDPISEHNRLYWYRQTLGQGPEFLTYFQNEAQLEKSRLLSDRFSAERPKGSFSTLEIQRTEQGDSAMYLCASSFTSGRAEQYFGPGTRLTVT.

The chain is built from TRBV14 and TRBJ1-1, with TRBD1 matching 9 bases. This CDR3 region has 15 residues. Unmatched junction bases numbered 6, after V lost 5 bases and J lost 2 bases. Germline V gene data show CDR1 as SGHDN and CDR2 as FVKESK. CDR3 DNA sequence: TGTGCCAGCAGCTTTGGACAGGGGAGAAACACTGAAGCTTTCTTT. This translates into CASSFGQGRNTEAFF.

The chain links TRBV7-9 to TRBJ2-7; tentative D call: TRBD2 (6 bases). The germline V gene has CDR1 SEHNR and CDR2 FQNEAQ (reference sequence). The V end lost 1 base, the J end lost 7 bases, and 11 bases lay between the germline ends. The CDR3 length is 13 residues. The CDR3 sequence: CASSLGGAGEQYF. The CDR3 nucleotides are TGTGCCAGCAGCTTAGGGGGCGCGGGGGAGCAGTACTTC.

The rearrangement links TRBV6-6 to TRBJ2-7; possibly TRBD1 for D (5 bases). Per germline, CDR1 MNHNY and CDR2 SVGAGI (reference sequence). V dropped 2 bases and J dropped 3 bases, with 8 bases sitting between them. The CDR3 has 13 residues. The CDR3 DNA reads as TGTGCCAGCAGTTACCGGCAGGGCTACGAGCAGTACTTC. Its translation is CASSYRQGYEQYF.

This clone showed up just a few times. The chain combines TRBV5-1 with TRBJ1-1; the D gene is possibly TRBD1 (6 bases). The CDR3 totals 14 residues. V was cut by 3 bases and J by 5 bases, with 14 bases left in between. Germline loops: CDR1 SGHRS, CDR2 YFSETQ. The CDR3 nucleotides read TGCGCCAGCAGCTCAAGGCTACAGGGAACTGAAGCTTTCTTT. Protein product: CASSSRLQGTEAFF.

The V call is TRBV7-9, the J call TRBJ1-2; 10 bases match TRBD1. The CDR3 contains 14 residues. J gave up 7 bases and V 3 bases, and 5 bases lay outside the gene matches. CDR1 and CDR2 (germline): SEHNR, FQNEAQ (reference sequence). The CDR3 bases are TGTGCCAGCAGCTTGACAGGGGGCTTAACTGGCTACACCTTC. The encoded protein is CASSLTGGLTGYTF.

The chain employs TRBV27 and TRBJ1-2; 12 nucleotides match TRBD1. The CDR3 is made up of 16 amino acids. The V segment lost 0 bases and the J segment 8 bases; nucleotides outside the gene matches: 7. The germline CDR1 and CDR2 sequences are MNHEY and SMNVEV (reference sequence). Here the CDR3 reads CASSLSGTGGRWGYTF. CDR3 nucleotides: TGTGCCAGCAGTTTATCAGGGACAGGGGGCCGTTGGGGCTACACCTTC.

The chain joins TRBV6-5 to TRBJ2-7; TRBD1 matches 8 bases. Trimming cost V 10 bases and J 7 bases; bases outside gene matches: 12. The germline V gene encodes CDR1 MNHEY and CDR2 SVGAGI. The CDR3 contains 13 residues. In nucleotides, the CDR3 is TGTGCCATCCAGACAGGGGAATCGGGAGAGCAGTACTTC. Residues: CAIQTGESGEQYF.

CDR3 loop: CATTGGQGALRTDTQYF. The CDR3 DNA reads TGTGCCACCACCGGGGGGCAGGGGGCGTTGAGGACAGATACGCAGTATTTT. This chain links TRBV2 with TRBJ2-3; perhaps TRBD1 as D (8 bases). From germline, CDR1 is SNHLY and CDR2 FYNNEI. Between the trimmed V and J ends, which lost 10 bases and 3 bases, there was a span of 26 bases. The CDR3 is 17 residues long.

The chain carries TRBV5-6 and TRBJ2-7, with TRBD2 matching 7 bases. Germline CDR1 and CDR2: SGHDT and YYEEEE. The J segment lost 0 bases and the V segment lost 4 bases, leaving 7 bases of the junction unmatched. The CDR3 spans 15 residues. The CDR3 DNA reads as TGTGCCAGCAGCACAAGCGGGGCGCCCTCCTACGAGCAGTACTTC. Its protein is CASSTSGAPSYEQYF.

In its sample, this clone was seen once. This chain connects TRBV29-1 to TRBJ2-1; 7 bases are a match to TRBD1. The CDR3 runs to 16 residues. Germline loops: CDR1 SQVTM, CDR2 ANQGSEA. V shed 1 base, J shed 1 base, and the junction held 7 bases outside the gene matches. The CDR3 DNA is TGCAGCGTTGAAGGCACGACAGGGATATCCTACAATGAGCAGTTCTTC. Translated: CSVEGTTGISYNEQFF.

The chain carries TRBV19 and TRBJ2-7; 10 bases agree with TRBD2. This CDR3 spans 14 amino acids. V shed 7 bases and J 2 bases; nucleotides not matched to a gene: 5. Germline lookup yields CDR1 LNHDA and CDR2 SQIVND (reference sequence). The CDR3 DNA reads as TGTGCCAGTACCACTAGCGGGGCGACCTACGAGCAGTACTTC. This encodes CASTTSGATYEQYF.